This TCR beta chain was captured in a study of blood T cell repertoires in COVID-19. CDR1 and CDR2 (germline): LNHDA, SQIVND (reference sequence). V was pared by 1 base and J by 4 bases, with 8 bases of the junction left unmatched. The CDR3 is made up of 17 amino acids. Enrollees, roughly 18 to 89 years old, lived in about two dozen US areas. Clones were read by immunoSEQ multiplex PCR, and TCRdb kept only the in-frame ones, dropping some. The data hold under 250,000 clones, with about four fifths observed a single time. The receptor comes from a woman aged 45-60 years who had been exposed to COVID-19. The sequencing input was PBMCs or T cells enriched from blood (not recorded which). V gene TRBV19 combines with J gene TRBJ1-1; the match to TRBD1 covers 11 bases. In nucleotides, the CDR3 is TGTGCCAGTAGTATAGGGGTTTCGGGGACAGGGGGCACTGAAGCTTTCTTT. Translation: CASSIGVSGTGGTEAFF.